The rows below give T cell receptor beta chains drawn from one sample of a study of blood T cell repertoires in COVID-19. TCRdb keeps only in-frame clones here, not all; method: immunoSEQ multiplex PCR. Of 250,000 to 300,000 clones in the sample, roughly 88% were seen once. Source material: peripheral blood. The source of these receptors is a woman between 65 and 79 years old with COVID-19, enrolled during active disease. CDR3s include the opening cysteine and the closing phenylalanine or tryptophan. A D gene is named only where the DNA matches it firmly. Size is stated for part of the rows, as once, few or many counts, or as a class when the clone is expanded.

>.|.|TRBV7-5|TRBJ1-1
CARSLLPGQKTEAFF
>.|TRBD2|TRBV28|TRBJ2-7
CASSQTRGLAGDPEQYF
>.|.|TRBV20-1|TRBJ1-1
CSASPRRTEAFF
>few|.|TRBV2|TRBJ1-1
CASSVRGEKTEAFF
>once|.|TRBV7-3|TRBJ2-1
CASSLTFGSYNEQFF
>.|.|TRBV20-1|TRBJ1-6
CSASGGALNSPLHF
>.|TRBD1|TRBV28|TRBJ1-2
CASSLAQYRGGYTF
>.|TRBD2|TRBV5-1|TRBJ2-1
CASRLAGAYNEQFF
>few|TRBD1|TRBV5-1|TRBJ1-1
CASSLMEGANFGTEAFF
>.|.|TRBV28|TRBJ1-1
CASRALTEAFF
>.|.|TRBV7-6|TRBJ2-1
CASSLGPDRRVYNEQFF
>.|.|TRBV29-1|TRBJ2-7
CSTKKVGETGEQYF
>.|.|TRBV6-1|TRBJ2-5
CASSEPQVETQYF
>.|.|TRBV28|TRBJ2-2
CASSFDSGELFF
>.|.|TRBV27|TRBJ2-2
CASSPRQASTGELFF
>.|.|TRBV7-9|TRBJ1-3
CASSLDRAPGGNTIYF
>.|TRBD2|TRBV9|TRBJ2-1
CASSVSGRFGNEQFF
>.|TRBD2|TRBV29-1|TRBJ2-5
CSVEEGRGQETQYF
>.|.|TRBV7-2|TRBJ1-4
CASSSQGSGEKLFF
>.|.|TRBV6-5|TRBJ2-7
CASSFTSGEQYF
>.|TRBD1|TRBV7-2|TRBJ2-7
CASSLMGQDLYEQYF
>.|TRBD1|TRBV24-1|TRBJ2-1
CATSDPRPGQSYNEQFF
>.|TRBD1|TRBV7-2|TRBJ1-1
CASSYRGLNTEAFF
>.|.|TRBV5-1|TRBJ1-1
CASSPRQTNTEAFF
>.|.|TRBV9|TRBJ2-7
CASSGTLSSYEQYF
>.|.|TRBV12-5|TRBJ1-1
CASGLERGLWTEAFF
>.|.|TRBV18|TRBJ1-4
CASSPKAGLNEKLFF
>.|.|TRBV4-3|TRBJ1-6
CASSQEARRGAYNSPLHF
>.|TRBD1|TRBV7-2|TRBJ1-2
CASSLASRGWFGYTF
>.|TRBD1|TRBV6-4|TRBJ1-2
CASRPQTGVGGYTF
>.|.|TRBV2|TRBJ1-3
CASRQSSGNTIYF
>.|.|TRBV2|TRBJ1-4
CASSENRAGFEKLFF
>once|TRBD2|TRBV6-6|TRBJ2-3
CASSPSGSEGTDTQYF
>.|.|TRBV13|TRBJ2-3
CASMTRGYKSDTQYF
>.|TRBD1|TRBV30|TRBJ1-3
CAWSVRAGTAMFF
>.|.|TRBV3-1/TRBV3-2|TRBJ1-6
CASSPPAGDSPLHF
>.|.|TRBV15|TRBJ1-5
CATSRLPDSYSNQPQHF
>.|.|TRBV28|TRBJ2-1
CASSLPGINEQFF
>.|.|TRBV30|TRBJ1-1
CAWSVGGRGMAEAFF
>.|TRBD1|TRBV5-1|TRBJ2-2
CASSSEDRGVGELFF
>.|.|TRBV11-2|TRBJ2-5
CASSLSGGIEETQYF
>.|.|TRBV9|TRBJ2-1
CASSVGGSYNEQFF
>.|.|TRBV27|TRBJ1-3
CASSSGIGNTIYF
>.|.|TRBV6-1|TRBJ1-1
CASSEAQGSGTEAFF
>.|.|TRBV18|TRBJ1-3
CASSSESASGLIYF
>.|.|TRBV27|TRBJ1-2
CASSKHRDSYGYTF
>once|TRBD1|TRBV11-3|TRBJ2-7
CASSSRDSNPYEQYF
>.|TRBD1|TRBV5-6|TRBJ1-5
CASSRGQGDPNQPQHF
>.|.|TRBV6-5|TRBJ1-3
CASRGTGNTIYF
>.|TRBD1|TRBV10-3|TRBJ1-5
CANPQGASQPQHF
>.|.|TRBV5-4|TRBJ2-2
CASSFQGNTGELFF
>once|.|TRBV18|TRBJ1-1
CASSPTGYTEAFF
>.|.|TRBV25-1|TRBJ1-1
CASISGTEAFF